These 21 T cell receptor beta chains share one sample of origin, sequenced in a study of spatial heterogeneity in lung cancer. Time point reported: blood at routine non-recurrence follow-up after resection. TCRdb passed the 5' RACE reads through MiXCR, listing each CDR3 protein once. The sample lists 35,000 to 45,000 distinct CDR3 sequences, around 21% occurring once. This specimen consisted of PBMCs, obtained at follow-up. These receptors originate from a female donor with early-stage non-small cell lung cancer.

The J gene is TRBJ1-2, the V gene TRBV9, with no clear D. V was trimmed by 0 bases and J by 8 bases, leaving 8 bases between them. The germline CDR1 and CDR2 sequences are SGDLS and YYNGEE. CDR3 length: 12 residues. CDR3 nucleotides: TGTGCCAGCAGCGTAGAGTGGCGGGGCTACACCTTC. It encodes CASSVEWRGYTF.

This clonotype occurred many times. The chain employs TRBV11-2 and TRBJ2-1; D gene ambiguous. Germline CDR1 reads SGHAT; CDR2 reads FQNNGV. This CDR3 is 11 amino acids long. V lost 5 bases to trimming and J lost 8 bases, with 7 bases between them. DNA of the CDR3: TGTGCCAGCAGCGTAATCGATGAGCAGTTCTTC. It specifies CASSVIDEQFF. Full variable domain (missing parts from reference TRBV11-2 and TRBJ2-1): EAGVAQSPRYKIIEKRQSVAFWCNPISGHATLYWYQQILGQGPKLLIQFQNNGVVDDSQLPKDRFSAERLKGVDSTLKIQPAKLEDSAVYLCASSVIDEQFFGPGTRLTVL.

This clonotype was detected a few times. The V and J genes are TRBV5-1 and TRBJ1-1; unclear D gene. The V and J ends lost 2 bases and 3 bases respectively, with 8 bases between them. The CDR3 spans 13 residues. Germline V gene data show CDR1 as SGHRS and CDR2 as YFSETQ. DNA of the CDR3: TGCGCCAGCAGCTTTGGGGTTGACACTGAAGCTTTCTTT. Its protein is CASSFGVDTEAFF.

This clonotype was counted a single time. V is TRBV9 and J is TRBJ2-7; weak D call: TRBD2 (5 bases). This CDR3 has 13 amino acids. With 4 bases removed from V and 12 bases from J, the gap between germline ends came to 20 bases. The germline V gene has CDR1 SGDLS and CDR2 YYNGEE. The CDR3 DNA reads as TGTGCCAGCAGCCCCCTTCTTTCGGGGAAAACGTACTTC. Encoded protein: CASSPLLSGKTYF.

The sample holds a few counts of this clonotype. J is TRBJ1-1 and V is TRBV7-9; no clear D gene. V gave up 3 bases and J gave up 1 base, with 6 bases separating them. Germline V lookup: CDR1 SEHNR, CDR2 FQNEAQ (reference sequence). The CDR3 has 13 amino acids. The CDR3 spells CASSFDGNTEAFF. The CDR3 nucleotides read TGTGCCAGCAGCTTCGATGGGAACACTGAAGCTTTCTTT.

This clonotype was seen at least ten times. The chain combines TRBV18 with TRBJ2-7, with 9 bases that match TRBD2. J was trimmed by 6 bases and V by 5 bases; bases with no gene match: 8. The CDR3 has 14 amino acids. CDR1 and CDR2 from the germline V gene are KGHSH and LQKENI. The DNA of the CDR3 is TGTGCCAGCTCATTTAGCGGGAGCCCCCTCGAGCAGTACTTC. This codes for CASSFSGSPLEQYF.

This clonotype was counted ten times or more. V usage is TRBV9 and J usage is TRBJ2-5; maybe TRBD2 (6 bases). Germline V gene sequence: CDR1 SGDLS, CDR2 YYNGEE. The CDR3 sequence is 13 residues long. V was clipped by 3 bases and J by 5 bases, with 11 bases between them. CDR3 loop: CASSATSLETQYF. The CDR3 DNA reads as TGTGCCAGCAGCGCGACTAGTTTGGAGACCCAGTACTTC.

V is TRBV5-1 and J is TRBJ1-1; D is unclear. The CDR3 spans 14 residues. V was shortened by 5 bases and J by 2 bases, with 13 bases between the two germline ends. Germline V lookup: CDR1 SGHRS, CDR2 YFSETQ. The CDR3 is CASSNEWGNTEAFF. The CDR3 DNA is TGCGCCAGCAGTAATGAATGGGGTAACACTGAAGCTTTCTTT.

Ten or more counts support this clonotype. The rearrangement joins TRBV21-1 to TRBJ2-3; TRBD2 is the table's D call, not checked against the DNA. TRBV21-1 is termed a pseudogene. The CDR3 length is 16 residues. Here the CDR3 DNA reads TGTGCCAGCACCGCTACCAATGGGCAGGGTGGAGATACGCAGTATTTT. This encodes CASTATNGQGGDTQYF.

The V and J genes are TRBV7-6 and TRBJ2-2; D not resolved. The ends were cut back, 2 bases at V and 0 bases at J, with 7 bases in the middle. Germline V gives CDR1 SGHVS, CDR2 FNYEAQ. The CDR3 has 15 amino acids. CDR3 DNA: TGTGCCAGCAGCTTAATGTCAGCGAACACCGGGGAGCTGTTTTTT. Amino acids: CASSLMSANTGELFF.

This clonotype has just a few counts. J is TRBJ1-2 and V is TRBV27; 8 nucleotides match TRBD1. Per the germline V gene, CDR1 is MNHEY and CDR2 is SMNVEV (reference sequence). V dropped 6 bases and J dropped 5; count of bases not matched to a gene: 8. This CDR3 region has 14 residues. CDR3 region: CASRGGQGVYGYTF. Here the CDR3 DNA reads TGTGCCAGCAGGGGCGGACAGGGAGTATATGGCTACACCTTC.

The rearrangement joins TRBV5-1 to TRBJ2-1, with 8 bases identical to TRBD1. V was pared by 0 bases and J by 12 bases, with 14 bases of the junction left unmatched. CDR3 size: 16 residues. Germline-derived CDR1 and CDR2 are SGHRS and YFSETQ. CDR3 nucleotide sequence: TGCGCCAGCAGCTTGGAAGGACAGGGAGGTGTCGATGTGCAGTTCTTC. It is translated as CASSLEGQGGVDVQFF.

This clonotype was observed many times. The chain links TRBV4-1 to TRBJ2-5; D might be TRBD1 (5 bases). In germline, CDR1 is MGHRA, CDR2 YSYEKL. Trimming pared 4 bases from V and 5 bases from J, leaving 20 bases between. This CDR3 has 16 amino acids. This CDR3 is CASSLRGGQGLETQYF. The CDR3 nucleotides read TGCGCCAGCAGCCTAAGAGGTGGACAAGGGTTGGAGACCCAGTACTTC.

This clonotype was recorded at least ten times. The CDR3 protein is CASSMGPRRGYTF. CDR3 in DNA: TGTGCCAGTAGTATGGGTCCCCGTCGGGGCTACACCTTC. The chain joins TRBV19 to TRBJ1-2; D unresolved. The CDR3 has 13 amino acids. The V gene's germline CDR1 is LNHDA and CDR2 SQIVND (reference sequence). Trimming cost V 3 bases and J 8 bases, with 13 bases left between them.

The rearrangement links TRBV29-1 to TRBJ2-6; D remains unclear. CDR1 and CDR2 from the germline V gene are SQVTM and ANQGSEA. V lost 4 bases and J 1 base, leaving 11 bases between the germline ends. The CDR3 length is 15 residues. This CDR3 reads CSVGARLSGANVLTF. CDR3 coding DNA: TGCAGCGTTGGGGCGCGACTTTCTGGGGCCAACGTCCTGACTTTC.

This clonotype has more than one count but fewer than ten. V and J are TRBV12-3 or TRBV12-4 and TRBJ2-1; no firm D call. The CDR3 is 15 residues long. The V gene lost 6 bases and the J gene lost 2 bases, with 14 bases spanning the gap. In nucleotides, the CDR3 is TGTGCCAGCAGCCTAACAGCTACTACCTACAATGAGCAGTTCTTC. It specifies CASSLTATTYNEQFF.

V gene TRBV5-1 combines with J gene TRBJ2-1; tentative D call: TRBD2 (5 bases). V gave up 3 bases and J gave up 6 bases, with 7 bases separating them. CDR3 length equals 12 residues. Germline values: CDR1 SGHRS, CDR2 YFSETQ. CDR3 amino acids: CASSSSGNEQFF. Here the CDR3 DNA reads TGCGCCAGCAGCTCGAGCGGCAATGAGCAGTTCTTC.

This clonotype was seen at least ten times. J is TRBJ2-1 and V is TRBV9; 9 bases agree with TRBD2. Germline CDR1 SGDLS, CDR2 YYNGEE. The CDR3 is made up of 14 amino acids. V lost 0 bases and J lost 6; bases outside the gene matches: 1. This CDR3 reads CASSVVAGVNEQFF. The CDR3, as DNA: TGTGCCAGCAGCGTAGTAGCGGGAGTCAATGAGCAGTTCTTC.

This clonotype was counted only a few times. This rearrangement joins TRBV9 to TRBJ1-1; D may be TRBD1 (5 bases). Trimming took off 4 bases at V and 5 bases at J, with 15 bases between the two ends. This CDR3 contains 14 residues. CDR1 and CDR2 (germline): SGDLS, YYNGEE. CDR3 sequence (DNA): TGTGCCAGCAGCAGGGACGGGGAAATAACTGAAGCTTTCTTT. Amino acid sequence: CASSRDGEITEAFF.

The chain uses TRBV11-2 and TRBJ2-1; the D gene is possibly TRBD2 (6 bases). CDR1 SGHAT and CDR2 FQNNGV come from the germline V gene. The CDR3 loop spans 13 amino acids. The CDR3 DNA is TGTGTAACGGAGGGGCTAGCCGGCAATGAGCAGTTCTTC. As protein: CVTEGLAGNEQFF.

This clonotype was seen more than once but under ten times. The J gene is TRBJ2-6, the V gene TRBV21-1; the table's D call, TRBD2, was not checked against the DNA. TRBV21-1 is termed a pseudogene. The CDR3 is 16 amino acids. The CDR3 DNA follows: TGTGCCAGCAGCAAGAAGGGAGGACTTGGGGCCAACGTCCTGACTTTC. Protein product: CASSKKGGLGANVLTF.